Sequencing of this T cell receptor beta chain was carried out in a study of early T cells in non-severe SARS-CoV-2 infection. Germline CDR1 and CDR2: LNHDA and SQIVND (reference sequence). V shed 6 bases and J shed 0 bases, with 9 bases lying between them. The CDR3 extends over 13 amino acids. TCRdb reprocessed the 5' RACE reads with MiXCR, giving one entry per CDR3 protein. The profile shows some 64,000 distinct CDR3 sequences, about a tenth of them singletons. The chain uses TRBV19 and TRBJ2-7; D not resolved. This receptor was taken from an adult who was a healthcare worker with PCR-confirmed SARS-CoV-2 infection or an uninfected control (not recorded which). The specimen was whole blood. The CDR3: CASSWGASYEQYF. The DNA for the CDR3 is TGTGCCAGTAGCTGGGGTGCCTCCTACGAGCAGTACTTC.